This entry concerns a single T cell receptor beta chain. The data derive from a study of blood T cell repertoires in COVID-19. Study-level information: PBMCs, B-cell-depleted T cells, or T cells provided the cDNA or gDNA that made up the material.

Per the original data handling: Reference gene primer amplification gave nucleated cell count estimates. Assay used: immunoSEQ multiplex PCR; TCRdb lists only in-frame clones, some missing. The DNA was the basis for D and trimming; V, J and clone size are from that table. This sample has about 120,000 clones, with around 78% found just once. Germline V gene lookup returns CDR1 LGHNA and CDR2 YNFKEQ. Trimming removed 0 bases from V and 4 bases from J, with 16 bases in between. This CDR3 spans 17 amino acids. This TCR came from a man aged 70-80 years with acute or convalescent COVID-19. Material: peripheral blood. The J gene is TRBJ2-1, the V gene TRBV4-2; D perhaps matches TRBD1 (7 bases). The CDR3 bases are TGTGCCAGCAGCCAAGATTTACGGCAGGGGGGATACAATGAGCAGTTCTTC. This sequence encodes CASSQDLRQGGYNEQFF.